This TCR beta chain was sequenced in a study of T cell clusters in autoimmune cytopenias. TRB was amplified from roughly 250 ng of peripheral blood genomic DNA per sample. Multiplex touch-down PCR amplified TRB using TRB-A and TRB-B pools in one tube. From the multiplex PCR reads, TCRdb lists one entry per CDR3 protein and no DNA. Here the sample table reports approximately 12,000 distinct CDR3 sequences. The CDR3 covers 14 residues. From germline, CDR1 is SGHNT and CDR2 YENEEA. This same sample was also part of a study on T cell repertoires in aging, cancer and after chemotherapy. That report adds: Over several months to years, re-sampled healthy donor repertoires clearly shared clones. Across the chemotherapy interval, each cancer cohort showed higher median generation probability, suggesting thymic rebound.

The receptor comes from a human donor in good health. The specimen was peripheral blood. The chain recombines TRBV11-3 with TRBJ2-6. CDR3 sequence: CVSSFGVGANVLTF.